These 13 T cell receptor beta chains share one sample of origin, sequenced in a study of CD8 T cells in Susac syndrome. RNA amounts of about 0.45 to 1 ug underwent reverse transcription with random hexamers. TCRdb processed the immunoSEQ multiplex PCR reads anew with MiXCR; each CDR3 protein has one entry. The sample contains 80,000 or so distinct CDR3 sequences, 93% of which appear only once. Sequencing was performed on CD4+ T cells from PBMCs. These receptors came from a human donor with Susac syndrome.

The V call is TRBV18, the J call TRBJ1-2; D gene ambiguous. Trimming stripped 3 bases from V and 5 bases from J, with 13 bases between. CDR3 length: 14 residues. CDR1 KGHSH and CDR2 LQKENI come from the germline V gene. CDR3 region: CASSPAPEGYGYTF. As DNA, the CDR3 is TGTGCCAGCTCACCCGCACCCGAGGGATATGGCTACACCTTC.

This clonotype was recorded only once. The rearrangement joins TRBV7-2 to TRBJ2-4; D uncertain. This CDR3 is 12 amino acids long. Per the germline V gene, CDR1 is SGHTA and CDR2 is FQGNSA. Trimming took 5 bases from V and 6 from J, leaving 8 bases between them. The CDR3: CASSPSLNIQYF. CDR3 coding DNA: TGTGCCAGCAGCCCGAGTCTAAACATTCAGTACTTC.

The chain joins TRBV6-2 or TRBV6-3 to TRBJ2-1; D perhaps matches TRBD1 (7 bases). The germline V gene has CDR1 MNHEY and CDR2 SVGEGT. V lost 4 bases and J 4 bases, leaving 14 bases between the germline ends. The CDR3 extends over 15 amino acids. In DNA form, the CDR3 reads TGTGCCAGCAGTTCAGGGGGGACGGGTTACAATGAGCAGTTCTTC. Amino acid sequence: CASSSGGTGYNEQFF.

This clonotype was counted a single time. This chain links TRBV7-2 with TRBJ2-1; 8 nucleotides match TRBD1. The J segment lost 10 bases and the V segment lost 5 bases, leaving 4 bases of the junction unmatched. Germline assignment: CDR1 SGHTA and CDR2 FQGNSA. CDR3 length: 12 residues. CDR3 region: CASSTRTGEQFF. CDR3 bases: TGTGCCAGCAGCACACGGACAGGGGAGCAGTTCTTC.

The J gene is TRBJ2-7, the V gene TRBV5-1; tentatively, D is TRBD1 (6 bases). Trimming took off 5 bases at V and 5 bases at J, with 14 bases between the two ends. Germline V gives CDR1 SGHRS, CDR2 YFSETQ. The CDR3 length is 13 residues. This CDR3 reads CASRAETGNEQYF. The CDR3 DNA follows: TGCGCCAGCAGGGCCGAGACAGGCAACGAGCAGTACTTC.

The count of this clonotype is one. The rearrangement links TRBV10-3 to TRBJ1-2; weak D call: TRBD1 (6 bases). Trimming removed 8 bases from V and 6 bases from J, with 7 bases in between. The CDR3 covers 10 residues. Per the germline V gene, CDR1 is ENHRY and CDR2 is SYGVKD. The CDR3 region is CAIGGDGYTF. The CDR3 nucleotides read TGTGCCATCGGGGGCGATGGCTACACCTTC.

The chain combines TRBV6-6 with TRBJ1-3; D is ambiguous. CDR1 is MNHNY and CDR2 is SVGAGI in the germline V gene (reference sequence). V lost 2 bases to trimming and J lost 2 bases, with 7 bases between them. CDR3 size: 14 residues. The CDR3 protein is CASSYVGTGNTIYF. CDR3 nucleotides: TGTGCCAGCAGTTACGTAGGGACTGGAAACACCATATATTTT.

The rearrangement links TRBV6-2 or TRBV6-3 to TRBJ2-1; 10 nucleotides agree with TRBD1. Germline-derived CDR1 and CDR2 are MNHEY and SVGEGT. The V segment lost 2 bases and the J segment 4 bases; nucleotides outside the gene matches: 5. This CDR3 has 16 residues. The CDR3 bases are TGTGCCAGCAGTTACACCCCGGGACAGGGGTACAATGAGCAGTTCTTC. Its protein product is CASSYTPGQGYNEQFF.

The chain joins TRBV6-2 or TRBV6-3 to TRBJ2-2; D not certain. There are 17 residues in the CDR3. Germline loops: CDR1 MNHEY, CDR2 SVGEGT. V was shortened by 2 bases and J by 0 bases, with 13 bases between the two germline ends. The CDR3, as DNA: TGTGCCAGCAGTTACCCCACGACCAGAGCGAACACCGGGGAGCTGTTTTTT. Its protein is CASSYPTTRANTGELFF.

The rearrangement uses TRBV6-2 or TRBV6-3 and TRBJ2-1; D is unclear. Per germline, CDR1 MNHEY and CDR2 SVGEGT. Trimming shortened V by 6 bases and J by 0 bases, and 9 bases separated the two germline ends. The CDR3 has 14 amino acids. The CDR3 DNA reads TGTGCCAGCAGCCCCCCTGGCTCCTACAATGAGCAGTTCTTC. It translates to CASSPPGSYNEQFF.

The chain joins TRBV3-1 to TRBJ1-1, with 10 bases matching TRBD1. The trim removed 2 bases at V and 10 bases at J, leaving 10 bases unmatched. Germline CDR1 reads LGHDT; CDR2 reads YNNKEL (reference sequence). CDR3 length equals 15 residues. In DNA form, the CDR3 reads TGTGCCAGCAGCCAATACCAGACAGGGGGCAGCGGAGCTTTCTTT. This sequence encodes CASSQYQTGGSGAFF.

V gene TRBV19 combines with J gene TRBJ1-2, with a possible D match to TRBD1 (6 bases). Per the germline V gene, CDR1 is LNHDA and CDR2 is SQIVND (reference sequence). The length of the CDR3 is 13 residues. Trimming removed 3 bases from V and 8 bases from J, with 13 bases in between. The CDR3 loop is CASSMTGGAGYTF. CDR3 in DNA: TGTGCCAGTAGTATGACGGGGGGCGCGGGCTACACCTTC.

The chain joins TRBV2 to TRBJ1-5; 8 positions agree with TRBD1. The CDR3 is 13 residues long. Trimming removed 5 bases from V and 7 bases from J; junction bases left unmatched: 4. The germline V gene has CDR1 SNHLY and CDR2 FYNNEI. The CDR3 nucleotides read TGTGCCAGCAGTACTGACAGGGGCCAGCCCCAGCATTTT. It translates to CASSTDRGQPQHF.